The rows below give T cell receptor beta chains drawn from one sample of a study of T cell responses to AZD1222 COVID-19 vaccine. TCRdb keeps only in-frame clones here, not all; method: immunoSEQ multiplex PCR. This sample carries approximately 190,000 clones, about 92% of them seen once, and the ten largest clones take 3.6%. The material sequenced was peripheral blood, taken 28 days after the second dose of the MenACWY control vaccine. The receptors derive from an adult who received the MenACWY meningococcal vaccine as a control. The CDR3 runs from the conserved cysteine through the conserved F or W. D genes are given only for firm matches. Clone size, where shown, is once, few, many, or a class for clones that have expanded.

clone_size: NA; j_call: TRBJ2-7; v_call: TRBV27; d_call: TRBD1; cdr3_aa: CASSSWTGSNEQYF; cdr3_nt: TGTGCCAGCAGTAGCTGGACAGGGAGCAACGAGCAGTACTTC
clone_size: NA; j_call: TRBJ2-1; v_call: TRBV6-1; d_call: TRBD2; cdr3_aa: CASSEAGGRNEQFF; cdr3_nt: TGTGCCAGCAGTGAAGCGGGCGGGAGGAATGAGCAGTTCTTC
clone_size: NA; j_call: TRBJ2-1; v_call: TRBV24-1; d_call: NA; cdr3_aa: CATSDPKEYNEQFF; cdr3_nt: TGTGCCACCAGTGATCCTAAAGAGTACAATGAGCAGTTCTTC
clone_size: once; j_call: TRBJ1-1; v_call: TRBV25-1; d_call: NA; cdr3_aa: CASSETRNTEAFF; cdr3_nt: TGTGCCAGCAGTGAGACGAGGAACACTGAAGCTTTCTTT
clone_size: NA; j_call: TRBJ1-2; v_call: TRBV12-3/TRBV12-4; d_call: TRBD1; cdr3_aa: CASSLDRVGYTF; cdr3_nt: TGTGCCAGCAGTCTGGACAGGGTTGGCTACACCTTC
clone_size: NA; j_call: TRBJ1-2; v_call: TRBV6-2/TRBV6-3; d_call: TRBD1; cdr3_aa: CASSSRGDGYTF; cdr3_nt: TGTGCCAGCAGTTCCAGGGGGGATGGCTACACCTTC
clone_size: NA; j_call: TRBJ2-1; v_call: TRBV11-1; d_call: NA; cdr3_aa: CASSSRTSGYNEQFF; cdr3_nt: TGTGCCAGCAGCAGTAGGACATCCGGGTACAATGAGCAGTTCTTC
clone_size: NA; j_call: TRBJ2-1; v_call: TRBV4-1; d_call: NA; cdr3_aa: CASSLALSGFEQFF; cdr3_nt: TGCGCCAGCAGCTTAGCTCTCAGTGGCTTTGAGCAGTTCTTC
clone_size: NA; j_call: TRBJ2-7; v_call: TRBV2; d_call: TRBD2; cdr3_aa: CASSELAGGYEQYF; cdr3_nt: TGTGCCAGCAGTGAACTAGCGGGAGGATACGAGCAGTACTTC
clone_size: NA; j_call: TRBJ2-1; v_call: TRBV5-1; d_call: TRBD2; cdr3_aa: CASSLEGLAGNEQFF; cdr3_nt: TGCGCCAGCAGCTTGGAGGGACTAGCGGGCAATGAGCAGTTCTTC
clone_size: NA; j_call: TRBJ2-5; v_call: TRBV6-2/TRBV6-3; d_call: NA; cdr3_aa: CASSLEGGRETQYF; cdr3_nt: TGTGCCAGCAGCCTCGAGGGGGGGCGAGAGACCCAGTACTTC
clone_size: NA; j_call: TRBJ2-1; v_call: TRBV5-1; d_call: TRBD2; cdr3_aa: CASSLKRREASYNEQFF; cdr3_nt: TGCGCCAGCAGCTTGAAGCGGCGGGAGGCATCCTACAATGAGCAGTTCTTC
clone_size: large; j_call: TRBJ2-7; v_call: TRBV2; d_call: NA; cdr3_aa: CASSERVPYHEQYF; cdr3_nt: TGTGCCAGCAGTGAGAGGGTTCCCTACCACGAGCAGTACTTC
clone_size: NA; j_call: TRBJ2-3; v_call: TRBV27; d_call: NA; cdr3_aa: CASSSPPSTDTQYF; cdr3_nt: TGTGCCAGCAGTTCACCCCCTAGCACAGATACGCAGTATTTT
clone_size: NA; j_call: TRBJ1-4; v_call: TRBV9; d_call: TRBD1; cdr3_aa: CASGGGGGFNEKLFF; cdr3_nt: TGTGCCAGCGGAGGAGGGGGCGGTTTTAATGAAAAACTGTTTTTT
clone_size: NA; j_call: TRBJ2-7; v_call: TRBV7-2; d_call: NA; cdr3_aa: CASTLRGNPYEQYF; cdr3_nt: TGTGCCAGCACCCTTCGGGGGAATCCCTACGAGCAGTACTTC
clone_size: NA; j_call: TRBJ2-1; v_call: TRBV3-1/TRBV3-2; d_call: TRBD2; cdr3_aa: CASSQGMLTSGTFF; cdr3_nt: TGTGCCAGCAGCCAGGGGATGCTGACTAGCGGGACGTTCTTC
clone_size: NA; j_call: TRBJ1-1; v_call: TRBV10-3; d_call: NA; cdr3_aa: CAISESGNTEAFF; cdr3_nt: TGTGCCATCAGTGAGTCGGGGAACACTGAAGCTTTCTTT
clone_size: NA; j_call: TRBJ1-5; v_call: TRBV7-8; d_call: NA; cdr3_aa: CASSGPYNQPQHF; cdr3_nt: TGTGCCAGCAGCGGACCCTACAATCAGCCCCAGCATTTT
clone_size: NA; j_call: TRBJ2-7; v_call: TRBV19; d_call: TRBD2; cdr3_aa: CASRSRGAGEQYF; cdr3_nt: TGTGCCAGTAGGTCGAGGGGAGCGGGAGAGCAGTACTTC
clone_size: NA; j_call: TRBJ1-2; v_call: TRBV5-6; d_call: NA; cdr3_aa: CASSLAGQPGGYTF; cdr3_nt: TGTGCCAGCAGCTTGGCAGGGCAGCCGGGTGGCTACACCTTC
clone_size: NA; j_call: TRBJ1-3; v_call: TRBV29-1; d_call: NA; cdr3_aa: CSVEHGNTIYF; cdr3_nt: TGCAGCGTTGAACACGGGAACACCATATATTTT
clone_size: NA; j_call: TRBJ1-5; v_call: TRBV21-1; d_call: NA; cdr3_aa: CASSPKGGQPQHF; cdr3_nt: TGTGCCAGCAGCCCAAAGGGGGGTCAGCCCCAGCATTTT
clone_size: few; j_call: TRBJ1-1; v_call: TRBV7-3; d_call: NA; cdr3_aa: CASSLGPDTEAFF; cdr3_nt: TGTGCCAGCAGCTTAGGGCCAGACACTGAAGCTTTCTTT